These 31 T cell receptor beta chains were all obtained from the same sample, sequenced in a study of T-cell reconstitution after alpha-beta-depleted transplantation in children (dated by TCRdb to 2016 to 2017). Library preparation employed PCR. The listed sequencing device is Illumina HiSeq 2500. TCR library preparation used molecular barcoding, with unique molecular identifiers applied to normalize quantification of the TCRbeta repertoire. The public reads were reprocessed in TCRdb via fastp at Q25 and MiXCR, keeping in-frame beta chains. A single entry per CDR3 protein holds the most common genes and DNA from its merged rows. The sample data list 200,000 or so distinct CDR3 sequences, and roughly 7.1% of these were observed just once. The top ten hold 4.5% to 6.5% of the sample. Interpreted using the paper, the treatment or condition label stands for: allogeneic hematopoietic cell transplantation with graft depleted of TCRalphabeta T cells and CD19 B cells.

The sample in question was PBMCs, obtained before TCRalphabeta/CD19-depleted stem cell transplant. The receptor set was obtained from a boy younger than 10 with acute lymphoblastic leukemia, due to receive a stem cell transplant.

This clonotype has at least ten counts. The V and J genes are TRBV11-3 and TRBJ2-2, with 8 bases that match TRBD1. The germline CDR1 and CDR2 sequences are SGHNT and YENEEA. The CDR3 covers 15 residues. V shed 3 bases, J shed 1 base, and the junction held 1 base outside the gene matches. Here the CDR3 DNA reads TGTGCCAGCAGCTTCGGGACAGGGAACACCGGGGAGCTGTTTTTT. Translation: CASSFGTGNTGELFF.

The table lists this clonotype with many counts. The chain employs TRBV3-1 and TRBJ2-3; D remains unclear. Between the trimmed V and J ends, which lost 0 bases and 7 bases, there was a span of 8 bases. Germline CDR1 reads LGHDT; CDR2 reads YNNKEL (reference sequence). This CDR3 comprises 13 residues. For the CDR3, the DNA is TGTGCCAGCAGCCAAGAAAGGGCAAATACGCAGTATTTT. Its translation: CASSQERANTQYF.

This clonotype was recorded at least ten times. V usage is TRBV7-2 and J usage is TRBJ2-3, with TRBD2 identical over 10 bases. Germline V gene lookup returns CDR1 SGHTA and CDR2 FQGNSA. V dropped 1 base and J dropped 0; count of bases not matched to a gene: 7. This CDR3 is 18 amino acids long. The CDR3 loop is CASSLGLAGGRSTDTQYF. In DNA form, the CDR3 reads TGTGCCAGCAGCTTAGGGTTAGCGGGAGGCCGCAGCACAGATACGCAGTATTTT. The whole variable domain, remainder taken from reference TRBV7-2 and TRBJ2-3, is GAGVSQSPSNKVTEKGKDVELRCDPISGHTALYWYRQSLGQGLEFLIYFQGNSAPDKSGLPSDRFSAERTGGSVSTLTIQRTQQEDSAVYLCASSLGLAGGRSTDTQYFGPGTRLTVL.

This clonotype was seen at least ten times. The chain carries TRBV7-2 and TRBJ2-7; 7 nucleotides agree with TRBD1. The CDR3 length is 16 residues. V trimming: 3 bases; J trimming: 1 base; junction bases outside the gene matches: 9. The germline CDR1 and CDR2 sequences are SGHTA and FQGNSA. CDR3 sequence (DNA): TGTGCCAGCAGCTTTGGGCCGGGACAGAAATCCTACGAGCAGTACTTC. This sequence encodes CASSFGPGQKSYEQYF.

The rearrangement joins TRBV7-9 to TRBJ1-2, with D uncertain. Trimming pared 5 bases from V and 6 bases from J, leaving 16 bases between. CDR3 length: 14 residues. Germline values: CDR1 SEHNR, CDR2 FQNEAQ (reference sequence). CDR3 sequence (DNA): TGTGCCAGCAGCCCCCAACTACTACCAGATGGCTACACCTTC. Residues: CASSPQLLPDGYTF.

This clonotype occurred many times. CDR3 amino acids: CASSQRGLDNEQFF. In DNA form, the CDR3 reads TGTGCCAGCAGCCAGCGGGGGCTCGACAATGAGCAGTTCTTC. The V call is TRBV4-2, the J call TRBJ2-1; possibly TRBD2 for D (7 bases). The CDR3 has 14 amino acids. CDR1 and CDR2 from the germline V gene are LGHNA and YNFKEQ. Trimming took off 3 bases at V and 5 bases at J, with 11 bases between the two ends.

Ten or more counts support this clonotype. The CDR3 protein is CASGPTSGGETQYF. CDR3 DNA sequence: TGTGCCAGCGGCCCGACTAGCGGTGGAGAGACCCAGTACTTC. The chain joins TRBV6-1 to TRBJ2-5; 9 bases map to TRBD2. Trimming took 8 bases from V and 4 from J; bases not matched to a gene: 8. CDR3 length: 14 residues. From germline, CDR1 is MNHNS and CDR2 SASEGT.

The table lists this clonotype with many counts. V usage is TRBV4-3 and J usage is TRBJ2-5, with TRBD2 as a possible D gene (6 bases). The germline CDR1 and CDR2 sequences are LGHNA and YSLEER. The CDR3 is 17 residues long. Trimming pared 4 bases from V and 1 base from J, leaving 19 bases between. As DNA, the CDR3 is TGCGCCAGCAGCCCGAAGTCCGGCGGGGAGTTCCAAGAGACCCAGTACTTC. It yields the protein CASSPKSGGEFQETQYF.

This clonotype was detected ten times or more. This chain joins TRBV2 and TRBJ2-3, with D unclear. Germline V gene data show CDR1 as SNHLY and CDR2 as FYNNEI. The CDR3 totals 13 residues. The V end was cut by 1 base, the J end by 6 bases, with 8 bases between. The CDR3, as DNA: TGTGCCAGCAGTGAAGACTCCGGGGATACGCAGTATTTT. This translates into CASSEDSGDTQYF.

The table lists this clonotype with many counts. CDR3 sequence reads: CSVDVAGAYNEQFF. Written as DNA, the CDR3 is TGCAGCGTTGACGTAGCGGGGGCGTACAATGAGCAGTTCTTC. V is TRBV29-1 and J is TRBJ2-1; 9 positions agree with TRBD2. Per the germline V gene, CDR1 is SQVTM and CDR2 is ANQGSEA. Unmatched junction bases numbered 4, after V lost 3 bases and J lost 4 bases. The CDR3 runs 14 residues.

About this clonotype itself: The CDR3 does not end in the conserved phenylalanine or tryptophan, so this is likely a read error. The chain employs TRBV7-9 and TRBJ2-7, with a possible D match to TRBD2 (5 bases). V was shortened by 2 bases and J by 0 bases, with 8 bases between the two germline ends. Germline values: CDR1 SEHNR, CDR2 FQNEAQ (reference sequence). The CDR3 runs 14 residues. The CDR3 protein is CASSLQEASYEQYY. CDR3 bases: TGTGCCAGCAGCTTACAGGAGGCCTCCTACGAGCAGTACTAC.

V usage is TRBV15 and J usage is TRBJ2-3; D not certain. Germline V CDR1 and CDR2: LNHNV, YYDKDF (reference sequence). The CDR3 runs to 15 residues. Trimming pared 2 bases from V and 3 bases from J, leaving 12 bases between. In DNA form, the CDR3 reads TGTGCCACCAGCAGAAAAAAACCCAGTACAGATACGCAGTATTTT. This sequence encodes CATSRKKPSTDTQYF. Using reference TRBV15 and TRBJ2-3 for the parts outside the CDR3, the full variable domain is DAMVIQNPRYQVTQFGKPVTLSCSQTLNHNVMYWYQQKSSQAPKLLFHYYDKDFNNEADTPDNFQSRRPNTSFCFLDIRSPGLGDTAMYLCATSRKKPSTDTQYFGPGTRLTVL.

The CDR3 sequence: CASSSLGTGAYNEQFF. The DNA for the CDR3 is TGTGCCAGCAGCTCCCTTGGGACAGGGGCCTACAATGAGCAGTTCTTC. The chain is built from TRBV6-2 or TRBV6-3 and TRBJ2-1; 10 bases line up with TRBD1. The V and J ends lost 6 bases and 2 bases, in that order; junction bases with no gene match: 7. Germline CDR1 reads MNHEY; CDR2 reads SVGEGT. The CDR3 has 16 residues.

In this sample, this clonotype turned up many times. The V call is TRBV11-2, the J call TRBJ2-3; the D gene is possibly TRBD2 (6 bases). The CDR3 is 16 residues long. Germline loops: CDR1 SGHAT, CDR2 FQNNGV. Trimming removed 1 base from V and 2 bases from J, with 13 bases in between. The DNA for the CDR3 is TGTGCCAGCAGCTTAGGGGTACTAGCTTCCACAGATACGCAGTATTTT. This encodes CASSLGVLASTDTQYF. The full variable domain, in which reference TRBV11-2 and TRBJ2-3 provide the parts outside the CDR3, is EAGVAQSPRYKIIEKRQSVAFWCNPISGHATLYWYQQILGQGPKLLIQFQNNGVVDDSQLPKDRFSAERLKGVDSTLKIQPAKLEDSAVYLCASSLGVLASTDTQYFGPGTRLTVL.

This clonotype has only a few counts. The J gene is TRBJ1-1, the V gene TRBV5-5; no reliable D call. Germline V gene data show CDR1 as SGHKS and CDR2 as YYEKEE (reference sequence). Trimming shortened V by 0 bases and J by 0 bases, and 9 bases separated the two germline ends. There are 15 residues in the CDR3. In DNA, the CDR3 is TGTGCCAGCAGCTTGGAATCGGATATGAACACTGAAGCTTTCTTT. Translation gives CASSLESDMNTEAFF.

The chain links TRBV6-5 to TRBJ2-7, with TRBD2 matching 8 bases. J was trimmed by 3 bases and V by 3 bases; bases with no gene match: 7. Germline CDR1 MNHEY, CDR2 SVGAGI. The length of the CDR3 is 15 residues. CDR3 coding DNA: TGTGCCAGCAGTTATGATCTAGCGGGTGACTACGAGCAGTACTTC. It translates to CASSYDLAGDYEQYF.

This clonotype was found many times. The V and J genes are TRBV7-9 and TRBJ1-3, with TRBD1 as a possible D gene (5 bases). Germline CDR1 and CDR2: SEHNR and FQNEAQ (reference sequence). Trimming removed 6 bases at V and 0 bases at J, with 6 bases between. This CDR3 has 13 residues. CDR3 amino acids: CASRGGSGNTIYF. The CDR3 nucleotides are TGTGCCAGCAGGGGGGGCTCTGGAAACACCATATATTTT.

This clonotype has only one observation. The chain has TRBV11-3 and TRBJ2-7; 9 nucleotides agree with TRBD2. Germline V gene data show CDR1 as SGHNT and CDR2 as YENEEA. CDR3 size: 15 residues. V was clipped by 2 bases and J by 0 bases; unmatched bases: 2. The CDR3 here is CASSLRLADSYEQYF. The CDR3 coding sequence is TGTGCCAGCAGCTTACGACTAGCGGACTCCTACGAGCAGTACTTC.

This clonotype was detected many times. CDR3 DNA: TGCAGCGTTGAGAAGGGGCGGGTGGAGACCCAGTACTTC. Protein sequence: CSVEKGRVETQYF. The gene calls are TRBV29-1 and TRBJ2-5; the D gene could be TRBD1 or TRBD2 (5 bases each). The CDR3 covers 13 residues. CDR1 and CDR2 from the germline V gene are SQVTM and ANQGSEA. V was pared by 3 bases and J by 5 bases, with 13 bases between.

This clonotype was counted many times. This chain links TRBV7-2 with TRBJ2-3, with 7 bases matching TRBD2. Germline V gene sequence: CDR1 SGHTA, CDR2 FQGNSA. The CDR3 loop spans 15 amino acids. V shed 2 bases, J shed 2 bases, and the junction held 4 bases outside the gene matches. The chain's CDR3 is CASSLQRGPTDTQYF. In DNA form, the CDR3 reads TGTGCCAGCAGCTTACAGCGGGGCCCCACAGATACGCAGTATTTT.

The sample holds a few counts of this clonotype. The chain uses TRBV4-2 and TRBJ1-1; D call uncertain. Germline-derived CDR1 and CDR2 are LGHNA and YNFKEQ. The V and J ends lost 0 bases and 7 bases respectively, with 6 bases between them. The CDR3 has 12 amino acids. The CDR3 reads CASSQDPFEAFF. The CDR3 bases are TGTGCCAGCAGCCAAGATCCATTTGAAGCTTTCTTT.

This clonotype has ten or more counts. The chain couples TRBV27 to TRBJ2-7; TRBD1 matches 8 bases. V was clipped by 6 bases and J by 3 bases; unmatched bases: 4. The CDR3 contains 13 residues. The germline V gene encodes CDR1 MNHEY and CDR2 SMNVEV (reference sequence). CDR3 in amino acids: CASSGTGLYEQYF. DNA for the CDR3: TGTGCCAGCAGCGGGACAGGACTCTACGAGCAGTACTTC.

This clonotype showed up many times. V and J are TRBV5-5 and TRBJ2-5; D is undetermined. This CDR3 contains 13 residues. V lost 2 bases and J lost 5, with 10 bases in between. Germline V gives CDR1 SGHKS, CDR2 YYEKEE (reference sequence). The CDR3 sequence is CASSFSIYETQYF. CDR3 nucleotide sequence: TGTGCCAGCAGCTTCTCGATCTATGAGACCCAGTACTTC.

This clonotype was counted between two and nine times. The rearrangement joins TRBV20-1 to TRBJ2-3, with D possibly TRBD2 on 6 matching bases. Germline V CDR1 and CDR2: DFQATT, SNEGSKA (reference sequence). The CDR3 runs to 15 residues. Trimming stripped 6 bases from V and 2 bases from J, with 18 bases between. The CDR3 reads CSATHPAGHTDTQYF. CDR3 in DNA: TGCAGTGCCACACACCCAGCGGGCCACACAGATACGCAGTATTTT.

This clonotype has a count of ten or more. The CDR3 region is CASSPISSGASSTDTQYF. The CDR3 DNA is TGTGCCAGCAGCCCCATCTCTAGCGGGGCCTCTAGCACAGATACGCAGTATTTT. V is TRBV11-2 and J is TRBJ2-3, with TRBD2 identical over 9 bases. Trimming at V came to 5 bases and at J to 0 bases, leaving 12 bases not matched to a gene. The CDR3 has 18 residues. Germline assignment: CDR1 SGHAT and CDR2 FQNNGV.

This clonotype was detected ten times or more. The V call is TRBV20-1, the J call TRBJ2-1; TRBD1 aligns across 7 bases. The V segment lost 5 bases and the J segment 4 bases; nucleotides outside the gene matches: 11. The CDR3 is 15 amino acids. The V gene's germline CDR1 is DFQATT and CDR2 SNEGSKA (reference sequence). CDR3 region: CSAPSRGQKYNEQFF. As DNA, the CDR3 is TGCAGTGCTCCTTCCAGGGGACAGAAATACAATGAGCAGTTCTTC.

The chain links TRBV28 to TRBJ2-7, with D possibly TRBD2 on 6 matching bases. The CDR3 length is 16 residues. Trimming cost V 7 bases and J 7 bases, with 26 bases left between them. The germline CDR1 and CDR2 sequences are MDHEN and SYDVKM. CDR3 residues: CASTTLGEAGGGEQYF. The DNA of the CDR3 is TGTGCCAGCACCACACTGGGGGAGGCCGGTGGTGGGGAGCAGTACTTC.

This clonotype was picked up many times. The rearrangement links TRBV29-1 to TRBJ1-1; D gene uncertain. V lost 6 bases to trimming and J lost 7 bases, with 21 bases between them. Germline V lookup: CDR1 SQVTM, CDR2 ANQGSEA. The CDR3 runs 14 residues. The CDR3 protein is CSVERTAGSGEAFF. CDR3 bases: TGCAGCGTCGAAAGGACGGCGGGGTCGGGTGAAGCTTTCTTT.

A few counts support this clonotype. This chain joins TRBV20-1 and TRBJ2-5; 8 bases fit TRBD2. The CDR3 runs to 13 residues. The germline CDR1 and CDR2 sequences are DFQATT and SNEGSKA (reference sequence). V was clipped by 7 bases and J by 5 bases; unmatched bases: 9. The CDR3 sequence is CSVSGINLETQYF. In nucleotides, the CDR3 is TGCAGTGTTAGCGGGATTAATCTGGAGACCCAGTACTTC.

This clonotype was seen many times. This rearrangement joins TRBV20-1 to TRBJ2-3, with 11 bases aligning to TRBD2. V lost 6 bases, J lost 5 bases, and 13 bases stayed unmatched. Germline V gives CDR1 DFQATT, CDR2 SNEGSKA (reference sequence). This CDR3 is 16 amino acids long. CDR3 sequence (DNA): TGCAGTGCCACTATGACTAGCGGGGCGACCGGAGATACGCAGTATTTT. Translated, it gives CSATMTSGATGDTQYF.

This clonotype was seen a handful of times. The chain joins TRBV7-8 to TRBJ2-3; D is undetermined. The germline V gene has CDR1 SGHVS and CDR2 FQNEAQ. The germline V and J ends were trimmed by 2 bases and 4 bases, with 7 bases remaining between them. This CDR3 has 13 residues. The CDR3 sequence: CASSLNVADTQYF. The CDR3 bases are TGTGCCAGCAGCTTAAATGTGGCAGATACGCAGTATTTT.